This paragraph reports one T cell receptor beta chain. Profiling relied on immunoSEQ multiplex PCR, and the TCRdb table lists in-frame clones only, not all of them. The repertoire holds 70,000 to 95,000 clones, with approximately 92% as singletons. This entry belongs to a study of T cell changes during pregnancy in multiple sclerosis. Germline CDR1 is KGHSH and CDR2 is LQKENI. The CDR3 loop spans 13 amino acids. Trimming left V 2 bases short and J 6 bases short, with 7 bases between. The receptor's source is a female donor with multiple sclerosis, enrolled in a pregnancy study. The V gene is TRBV18, the J gene TRBJ1-4, with D possibly being TRBD1 (5 bases). Sequenced material: peripheral blood, taken in the first trimester of pregnancy. The CDR3 protein is CASSPSRDEKLFF. The CDR3 nucleotides are TGTGCCAGCTCACCATCCAGGGATGAAAAACTGTTTTTT. The variable domain in full, completed from reference TRBV18 and TRBJ1-4, reads NAGVMQNPRHLVRRRGQEARLRCSPMKGHSHVYWYRQLPEEGLKFMVYLQKENIIDESGMPKERFSAEFPKEGPSILRIQQVVRGDSAAYFCASSPSRDEKLFFGSGTQLSVL.